The present T cell receptor (beta chain) was sequenced within a study of CD4 T cells in relation to SARS-CoV-2 and coronaviruses. Points from the study as a whole: In approximately 71% of donors, memory CD4+ clonotypes crossrecognized SARS-CoV-2 and at least one common cold coronavirus spike.

CD4+ T cells from unexposed donors were obtained before the COVID-19 pandemic (2011-2018). Isolation of CD4+ T cells took place after less than 13 days in culture. Germline V lookup: CDR1 LNHDA, CDR2 SQIVND (reference sequence). This CDR3 comprises 14 residues. V lost 1 base to trimming and J lost 3 bases, with 9 bases between them. Note on this clone: Antigen: not known.

Sequenced by immunoSEQ multiplex PCR; TCRdb stores in-frame clones only, minus some. The data contain 23,000 or so clones, around 80% of them seen just once; the ten biggest clones take up 20% to 25%. This chain uses TRBV19 with TRBJ1-1, with D unclear. Input material: CD4+ T cells from PBMCs, cultured in vitro. The clonotype was recovered from a human donor in good health. The CDR3 reads CASSIAGSDTEAFF. Written as DNA, the CDR3 is TGTGCCAGTAGTATAGCGGGGTCCGACACTGAAGCTTTCTTT.